The subject of this entry is one T cell receptor beta chain. Its antigen is unknown. Making the TCR beta libraries involved quantitative 5'-RACE with molecular barcodes. TCRdb passed the 5' RACE reads through MiXCR, listing each CDR3 protein once. The data contain approximately 540,000 distinct CDR3 sequences, roughly 12% of them singletons. This sample is part of a study of CD8 T cells in ankylosing spondylitis. General study points: Certain motif variants had earlier appeared in reactive arthritis synovial fluid and blood. Significantly higher representation of disease-linked clones was reported for matched ankylosing spondylitis synovial fluid. Characteristic of ankylosing spondylitis blood, it appeared, was a TCR beta motif comprising eight highly homologous variants.

The sequence was collected from a male donor with ankylosing spondylitis. The sequencing sample was made of blood, either unsorted or a sorted T cell fraction (not recorded which).

CDR3 sequence: CARRTATDTQYF. The CDR3, as DNA: TGTGCCAGACGGACAGCCACAGATACGCAGTATTTT. The chain joins TRBV21-1 to TRBJ2-3; whether TRBD1, the table's D call, matches the DNA was not checked. TRBV21-1 is an annotated pseudogene. CDR3 length: 12 residues.